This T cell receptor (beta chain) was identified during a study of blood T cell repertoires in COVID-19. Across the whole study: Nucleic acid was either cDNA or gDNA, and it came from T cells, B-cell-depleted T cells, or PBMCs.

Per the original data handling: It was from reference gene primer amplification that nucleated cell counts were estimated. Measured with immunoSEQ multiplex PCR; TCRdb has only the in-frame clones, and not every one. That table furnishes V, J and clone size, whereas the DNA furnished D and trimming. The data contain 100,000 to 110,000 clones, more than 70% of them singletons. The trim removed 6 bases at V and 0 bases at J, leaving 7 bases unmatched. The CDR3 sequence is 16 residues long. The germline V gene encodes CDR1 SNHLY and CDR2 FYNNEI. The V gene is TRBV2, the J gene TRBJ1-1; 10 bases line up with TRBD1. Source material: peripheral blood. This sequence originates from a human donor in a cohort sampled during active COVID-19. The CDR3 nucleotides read TGTGCCAGCAGGGACAGGGGGTTTTTCATGAACACTGAAGCTTTCTTT. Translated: CASRDRGFFMNTEAFF.